This TCR beta chain emerged from a study of blood T cell repertoires in COVID-19. Study overall: T cells, B-cell-depleted T cells, or PBMCs provided the cDNA or gDNA that served as material.

This clone was counted once. Participants were placed into cohorts based on the clinical history they reported. Exposed volunteers were people who met a COVID-19 case within 2 weeks before study entry. V lost 7 bases and J lost 6, with 13 bases in between. Germline V gives CDR1 WSHSY, CDR2 SAAADI. This CDR3 spans 13 amino acids. In the original processing: How many nucleated cells were present was estimated from reference gene primer amplification. The method was immunoSEQ multiplex PCR; TCRdb's version includes in-frame clones alone and lacks a portion of them. Clone size and V and J calls were adopted from that table, with D and trimming inferred from the DNA. Among fewer than 350,000 clones listed, roughly 90% were seen once.

This receptor was identified in a woman under 40 who had been exposed to COVID-19. What was sequenced was PBMCs or T cells enriched from blood (not recorded which). The V call is TRBV10-2, the J call TRBJ2-4, with D unresolved. The CDR3 region has the DNA TGCGCCAGCACTCCCTCCTCGGGAAACATTCAGTACTTC. This encodes CASTPSSGNIQYF.